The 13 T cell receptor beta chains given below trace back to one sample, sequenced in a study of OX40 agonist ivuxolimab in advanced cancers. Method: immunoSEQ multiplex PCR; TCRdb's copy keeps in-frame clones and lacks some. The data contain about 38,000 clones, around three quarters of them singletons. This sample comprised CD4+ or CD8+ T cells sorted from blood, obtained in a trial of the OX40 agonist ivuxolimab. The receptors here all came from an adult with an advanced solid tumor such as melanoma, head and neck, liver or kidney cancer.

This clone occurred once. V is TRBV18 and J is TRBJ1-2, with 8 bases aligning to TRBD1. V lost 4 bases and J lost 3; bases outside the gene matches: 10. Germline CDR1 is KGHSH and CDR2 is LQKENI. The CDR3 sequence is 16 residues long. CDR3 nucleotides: TGTGCCAGCTCACGGGCCGGGACAGGTGATTACTATGGCTACACCTTC. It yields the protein CASSRAGTGDYYGYTF.

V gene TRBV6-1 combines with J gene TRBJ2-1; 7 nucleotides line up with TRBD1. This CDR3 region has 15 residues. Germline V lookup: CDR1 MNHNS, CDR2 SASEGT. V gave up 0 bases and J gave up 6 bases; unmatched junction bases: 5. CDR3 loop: CASSEAQPGGNEQFF. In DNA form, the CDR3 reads TGTGCCAGCAGTGAAGCGCAACCAGGGGGCAATGAGCAGTTCTTC.

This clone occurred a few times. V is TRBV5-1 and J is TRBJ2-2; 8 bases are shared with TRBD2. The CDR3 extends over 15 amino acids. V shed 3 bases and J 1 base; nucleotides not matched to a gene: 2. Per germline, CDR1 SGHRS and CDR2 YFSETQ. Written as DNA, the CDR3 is TGCGCCAGCAGCTCCGGGACTAGGAACACCGGGGAGCTGTTTTTT. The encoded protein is CASSSGTRNTGELFF.

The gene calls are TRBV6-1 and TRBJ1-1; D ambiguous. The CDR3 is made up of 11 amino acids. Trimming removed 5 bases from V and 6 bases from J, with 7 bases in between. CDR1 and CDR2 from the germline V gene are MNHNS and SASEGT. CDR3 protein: CASSSIAEAFF. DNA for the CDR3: TGTGCCAGCAGTTCTATCGCTGAAGCTTTCTTT.

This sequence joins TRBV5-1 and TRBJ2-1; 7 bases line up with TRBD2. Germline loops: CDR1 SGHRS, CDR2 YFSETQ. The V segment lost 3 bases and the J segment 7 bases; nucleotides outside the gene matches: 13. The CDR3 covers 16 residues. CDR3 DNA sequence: TGCGCCAGCAGCTCCCACGCTAGCGGCAATGGAAATGAGCAGTTCTTC. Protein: CASSSHASGNGNEQFF.

CDR3 nucleotides: TGCAGCGTGGACCCAAGGGGGCGAGGAGATACGCAGTATTTT. Translating gives CSVDPRGRGDTQYF. This chain uses TRBV29-1 with TRBJ2-3, with 7 nucleotides matching TRBD1. Germline CDR1 and CDR2: SQVTM and ANQGSEA. The V segment lost 6 bases and the J segment 5 bases; nucleotides outside the gene matches: 11. There are 14 residues in the CDR3.

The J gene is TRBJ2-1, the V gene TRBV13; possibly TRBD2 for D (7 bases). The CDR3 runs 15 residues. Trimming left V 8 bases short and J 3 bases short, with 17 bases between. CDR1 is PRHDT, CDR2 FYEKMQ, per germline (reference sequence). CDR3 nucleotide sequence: TGTGCCAGCCAAGGGGGGCTAGCGGACTACAATGAGCAGTTCTTC. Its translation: CASQGGLADYNEQFF.

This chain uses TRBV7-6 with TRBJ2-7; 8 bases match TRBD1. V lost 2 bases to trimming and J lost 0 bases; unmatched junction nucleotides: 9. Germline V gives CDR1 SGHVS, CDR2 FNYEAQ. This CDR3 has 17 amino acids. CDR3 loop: CASSLRSGQVNSYEQYF. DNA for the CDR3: TGTGCCAGCAGCTTACGGTCGGGACAGGTAAACTCCTACGAGCAGTACTTC.

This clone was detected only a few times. The CDR3 sequence: CASSIGLAGGGAETQYF. CDR3 nucleotides: TGTGCCAGCAGCATCGGACTAGCGGGAGGTGGAGCTGAGACCCAGTACTTC. The chain has TRBV11-3 and TRBJ2-5, with 14 positions matching TRBD2. J was trimmed by 5 bases and V by 5 bases; bases with no gene match: 10. The CDR3 has 17 amino acids. CDR1 is SGHNT and CDR2 is YENEEA in the germline V gene.

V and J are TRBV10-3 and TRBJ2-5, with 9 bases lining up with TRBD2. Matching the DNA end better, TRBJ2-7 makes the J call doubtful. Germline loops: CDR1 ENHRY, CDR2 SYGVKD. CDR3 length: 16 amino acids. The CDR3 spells CAISASVLAGMNEQYF. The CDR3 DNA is TGTGCCATCAGTGCCTCGGTCCTAGCGGGAATGAACGAGCAGTACTTC.

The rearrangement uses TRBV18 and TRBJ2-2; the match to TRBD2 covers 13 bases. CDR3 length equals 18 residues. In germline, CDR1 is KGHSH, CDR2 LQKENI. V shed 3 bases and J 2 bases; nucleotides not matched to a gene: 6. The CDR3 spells CASSPSGLAGYNTGELFF. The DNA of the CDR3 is TGTGCCAGCTCACCTTCGGGACTAGCGGGATACAACACCGGGGAGCTGTTTTTT.

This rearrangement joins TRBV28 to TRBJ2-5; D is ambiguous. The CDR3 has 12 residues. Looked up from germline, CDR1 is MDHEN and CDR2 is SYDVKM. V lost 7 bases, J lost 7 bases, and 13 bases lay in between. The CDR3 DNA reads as TGTGCCAGCACGGATAGCAAAAGGACCCAGTACTTC. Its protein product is CASTDSKRTQYF.

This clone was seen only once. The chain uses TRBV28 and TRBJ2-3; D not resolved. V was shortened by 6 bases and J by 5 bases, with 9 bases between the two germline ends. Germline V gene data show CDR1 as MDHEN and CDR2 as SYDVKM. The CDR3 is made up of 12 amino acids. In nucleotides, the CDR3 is TGTGCCAGCAGCCTATTTAGAGATACGCAGTATTTT. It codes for CASSLFRDTQYF.